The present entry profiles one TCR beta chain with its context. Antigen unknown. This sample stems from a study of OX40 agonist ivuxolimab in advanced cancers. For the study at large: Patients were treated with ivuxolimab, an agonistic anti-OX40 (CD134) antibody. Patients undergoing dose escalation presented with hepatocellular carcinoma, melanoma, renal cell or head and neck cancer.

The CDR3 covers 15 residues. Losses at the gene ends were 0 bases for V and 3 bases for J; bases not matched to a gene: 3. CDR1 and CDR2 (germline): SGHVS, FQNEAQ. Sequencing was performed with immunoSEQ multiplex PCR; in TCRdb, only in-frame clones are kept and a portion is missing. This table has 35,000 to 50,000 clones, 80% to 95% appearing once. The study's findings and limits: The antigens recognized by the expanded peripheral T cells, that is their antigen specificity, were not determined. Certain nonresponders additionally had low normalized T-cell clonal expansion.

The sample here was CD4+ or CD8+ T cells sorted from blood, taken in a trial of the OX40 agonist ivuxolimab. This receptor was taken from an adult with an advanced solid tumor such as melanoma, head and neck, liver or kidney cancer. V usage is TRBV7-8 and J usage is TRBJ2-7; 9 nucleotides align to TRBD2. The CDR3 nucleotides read TGTGCCAGCAGCTTAGCAACTAGCGGGTTCTACGAGCAGTACTTC. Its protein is CASSLATSGFYEQYF.